These 2 T cell receptor beta chains were sequenced from one sample in a study of blood T cell repertoires in COVID-19. TCRdb keeps only in-frame clones here, not all; method: immunoSEQ multiplex PCR. The sample lists roughly 190,000 clones, around 84% occurring once. Specimen: PBMCs or T cells enriched from blood (not recorded which). These receptors all come from a woman aged 25-40 years who had recovered from COVID-19.

The V gene is TRBV7-8, the J gene TRBJ2-1; D gene ambiguous. CDR3 length equals 18 residues. V lost 0 bases, J lost 0 bases, and 15 bases lay in between. The germline V gene has CDR1 SGHVS and CDR2 FQNEAQ. For the CDR3, the DNA is TGTGCCAGCAGCTTAGCGTCGAGCGTAGTAAGCTCCTACAATGAGCAGTTCTTC. It translates to CASSLASSVVSSYNEQFF.

This chain joins TRBV6-5 and TRBJ2-1; D gene uncertain. The CDR3 is 16 residues long. V was cut by 4 bases and J by 1 base, with 14 bases left in between. CDR1 is MNHEY and CDR2 is SVGAGI in the germline V gene. Written as DNA, the CDR3 is TGTGCCAGCAGTTCCGCAGGTGGTACTTCCTACAATGAGCAGTTCTTC. Amino acids: CASSSAGGTSYNEQFF.